Listed below are T cell receptor beta chains from one sample, sequenced in a study of PD-L1 blockade in urothelial cancer. Libraries were prepared by immunoSEQ multiplex PCR; TCRdb keeps only in-frame clonotypes and omits some of them. The table has fewer than 50,000 clones, under 95% seen once. Sequences were derived from PBMCs, sampled around atezolizumab (anti-PD-L1) treatment. These receptors came from a man in his 70s with urothelial cancer. The CDR3 runs from the conserved cysteine through the conserved F or W. The D gene is left open where the match is weak. A row's size may be missing; if present it is once, few, many or a size class.

d_gene	abundance	v_gene	j_gene	CDR3nt	CDR3aa
TRBD2	NA	TRBV5-1	TRBJ2-2	TGCGCCAGCAGCTCCCGAACTTCTAGCGGGAGAGGCACCGGGGAGCTGTTTTTT	CASSSRTSSGRGTGELFF
NA	NA	TRBV5-1	TRBJ2-3	TGCGCCAGCAGAGACGGGAAGAGCACAGATACGCAGTATTTT	CASRDGKSTDTQYF
NA	NA	TRBV5-4	TRBJ1-3	TGTGCCAGCAGCCCCGAACACAAAACTGGAAACACCATATATTTT	CASSPEHKTGNTIYF
NA	NA	TRBV5-5	TRBJ2-6	TGTGCCAGCAGCCCGGGGGTCCCGCAAAACTCTGGGGCCAACGTCCTGACTTTC	CASSPGVPQNSGANVLTF
NA	NA	TRBV6-5	TRBJ1-3	TGTGCCAGCAGTTCTTGGGGGCTGGCTGGAAACACCATATATTTT	CASSSWGLAGNTIYF
TRBD1	NA	TRBV28	TRBJ1-5	TGTGCCAGCAGTTTCCCGGGACAGGGGGTATATCAGCCCCAGCATTTT	CASSFPGQGVYQPQHF
TRBD1	NA	TRBV29-1	TRBJ1-1	TGCAGCGTAGCAGGGGGGCGGGGCACTGAAGCTTTCTTT	CSVAGGRGTEAFF
NA	few	TRBV19	TRBJ1-1	TGTGCCAGTAGTATAGGCGGCAGCATGAACACTGAAGCTTTCTTT	CASSIGGSMNTEAFF
NA	NA	TRBV6-1	TRBJ2-3	TGTGCCAGCAGTGTGGACTTCACAGATACGCAGTATTTT	CASSVDFTDTQYF
NA	few	TRBV27	TRBJ1-3	TGTGCCAGCAGTTTAGGGGGGGCTGGAAACACCATATATTTT	CASSLGGAGNTIYF